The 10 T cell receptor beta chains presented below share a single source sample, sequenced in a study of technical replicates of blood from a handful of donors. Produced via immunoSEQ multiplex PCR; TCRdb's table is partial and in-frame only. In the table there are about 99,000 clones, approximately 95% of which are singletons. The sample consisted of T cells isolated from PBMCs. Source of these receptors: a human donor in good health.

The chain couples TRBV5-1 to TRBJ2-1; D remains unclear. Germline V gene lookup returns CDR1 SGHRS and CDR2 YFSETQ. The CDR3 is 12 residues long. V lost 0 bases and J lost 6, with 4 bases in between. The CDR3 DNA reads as TGCGCCAGCAGCTTGGTCCGCAATGAGCAGTTCTTC. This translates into CASSLVRNEQFF.

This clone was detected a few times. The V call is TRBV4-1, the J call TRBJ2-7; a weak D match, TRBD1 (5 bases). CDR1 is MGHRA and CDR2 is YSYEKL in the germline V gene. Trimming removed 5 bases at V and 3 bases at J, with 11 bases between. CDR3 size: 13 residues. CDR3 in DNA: TGCGCCAGCAGCGACAGCCCGAGCTACGAGCAGTACTTC. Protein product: CASSDSPSYEQYF.

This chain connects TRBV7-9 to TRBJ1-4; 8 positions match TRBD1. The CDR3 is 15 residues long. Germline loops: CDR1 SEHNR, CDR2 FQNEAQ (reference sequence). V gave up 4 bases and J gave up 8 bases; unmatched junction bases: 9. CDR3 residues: CASSSGQGLIEKLFF. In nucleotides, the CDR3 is TGTGCCAGCAGCTCCGGACAGGGATTAATAGAAAAACTGTTTTTT. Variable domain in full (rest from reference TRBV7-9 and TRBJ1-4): DTGVSQNPRHKITKRGQNVTFRCDPISEHNRLYWYRQTLGQGPEFLTYFQNEAQLEKSRLLSDRFSAERPKGSFSTLEIQRTEQGDSAMYLCASSSGQGLIEKLFFGSGTQLSVL.

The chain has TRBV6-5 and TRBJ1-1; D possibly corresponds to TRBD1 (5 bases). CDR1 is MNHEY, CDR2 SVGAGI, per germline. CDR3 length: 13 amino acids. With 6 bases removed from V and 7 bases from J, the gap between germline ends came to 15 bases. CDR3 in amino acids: CASRAFGGGEAFF. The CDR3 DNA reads TGTGCCAGCAGAGCCTTTGGGGGGGGTGAAGCTTTCTTT.

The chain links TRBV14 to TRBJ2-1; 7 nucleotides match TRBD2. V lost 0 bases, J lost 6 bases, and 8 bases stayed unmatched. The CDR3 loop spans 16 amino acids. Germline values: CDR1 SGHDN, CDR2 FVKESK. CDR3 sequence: CASSQDVAGVGNEQFF. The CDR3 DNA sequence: TGTGCCAGCAGCCAAGACGTGGCGGGAGTAGGCAATGAGCAGTTCTTC.

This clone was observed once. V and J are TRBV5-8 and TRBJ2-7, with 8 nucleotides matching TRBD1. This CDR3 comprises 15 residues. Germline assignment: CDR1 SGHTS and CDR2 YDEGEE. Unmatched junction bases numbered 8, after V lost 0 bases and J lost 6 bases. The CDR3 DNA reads TGTGCCAGCAGCTTGGCCGGACAGGGTAGGGGCGAGCAGTACTTC. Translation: CASSLAGQGRGEQYF.

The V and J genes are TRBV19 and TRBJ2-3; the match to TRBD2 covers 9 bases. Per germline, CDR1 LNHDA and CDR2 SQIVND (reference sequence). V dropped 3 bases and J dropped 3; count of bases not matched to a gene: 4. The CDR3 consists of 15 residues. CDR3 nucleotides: TGTGCCAGTAGTATCGCTAGCGGGGTGACAGATACGCAGTATTTT. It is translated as CASSIASGVTDTQYF.

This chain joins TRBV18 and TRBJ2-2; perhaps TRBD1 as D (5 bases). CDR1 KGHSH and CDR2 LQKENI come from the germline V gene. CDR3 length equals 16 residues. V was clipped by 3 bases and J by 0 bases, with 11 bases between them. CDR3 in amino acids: CASSPGQGANTGELFF. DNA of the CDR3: TGTGCCAGCTCACCTGGCCAGGGCGCGAACACCGGGGAGCTGTTTTTT.

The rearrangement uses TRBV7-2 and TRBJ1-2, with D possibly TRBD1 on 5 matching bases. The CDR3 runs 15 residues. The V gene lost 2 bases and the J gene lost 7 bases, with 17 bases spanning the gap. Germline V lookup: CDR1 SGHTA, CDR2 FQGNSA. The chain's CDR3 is CASSLSGRAEGGYTF. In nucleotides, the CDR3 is TGTGCCAGCAGCTTATCGGGCAGGGCGGAAGGTGGCTACACCTTC.

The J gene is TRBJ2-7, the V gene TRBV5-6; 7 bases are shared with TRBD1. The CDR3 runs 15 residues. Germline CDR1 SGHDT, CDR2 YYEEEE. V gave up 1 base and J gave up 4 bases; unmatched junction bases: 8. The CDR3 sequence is CASSLWDRRAYEQYF. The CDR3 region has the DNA TGTGCCAGCAGCTTGTGGGACAGAAGAGCTTACGAGCAGTACTTC.